What follows are 13 T cell receptor beta chains derived from one specimen sequenced in a study of neoadjuvant anti-PD-1 for oral cavity cancer. The time point: after neoadjuvant nivolumab, at surgical resection. Libraries were prepared by immunoSEQ multiplex PCR; TCRdb keeps only in-frame clonotypes and omits some of them. Here the sample spans some 14,000 clones, roughly 70% being singletons. Sequenced material: PBMCs, taken after nivolumab (anti-PD-1) treatment. Source of these receptors: a person aged 40 to 85 with oral cavity squamous cell carcinoma.

The chain joins TRBV9 to TRBJ1-2, with no clear D. There are 13 residues in the CDR3. The ends were cut back, 3 bases at V and 7 bases at J, with 13 bases in the middle. Germline CDR1 and CDR2: SGDLS and YYNGEE. The CDR3 region is CASSGLVGVGYTF. In DNA form, the CDR3 reads TGTGCCAGCAGCGGATTAGTCGGGGTTGGCTACACCTTC.

The rearrangement uses TRBV7-9 and TRBJ1-1; 10 bases line up with TRBD1. There are 15 residues in the CDR3. Trimming removed 1 base from V and 4 bases from J; junction bases left unmatched: 3. Germline loops: CDR1 SEHNR, CDR2 FQNEAQ (reference sequence). The CDR3: CASSLGDRGGTEAFF. CDR3 bases: TGTGCCAGCAGCTTAGGGGACAGGGGTGGCACTGAAGCTTTCTTT.

The CDR3: CASSLAHRREGLTDTQYF. The CDR3 DNA reads TGTGCCAGCAGCTTAGCTCATCGTCGGGAGGGCCTTACAGATACGCAGTATTTT. The chain links TRBV7-8 to TRBJ2-3; 8 bases agree with TRBD2. The CDR3 runs 18 residues. Germline CDR1 reads SGHVS; CDR2 reads FQNEAQ. V lost 0 bases to trimming and J lost 3 bases; unmatched junction nucleotides: 11.

This clone was counted a single time. The V gene is TRBV19, the J gene TRBJ1-2; no clear D. CDR1 LNHDA and CDR2 SQIVND come from the germline V gene (reference sequence). V lost 4 bases, J lost 4 bases, and 4 bases lay in between. CDR3 length: 11 residues. The CDR3 DNA reads TGTGCCAGTAGTAGACTCTATGGCTACACCTTC. Its protein is CASSRLYGYTF. The whole variable domain, remainder taken from reference TRBV19 and TRBJ1-2, is DGGITQSPKYLFRKEGQNVTLSCEQNLNHDAMYWYRQDPGQGLRLIYYSQIVNDFQKGDIAEGYSVSREKKESFPLTVTSAQKNPTAFYLCASSRLYGYTFGSGTRLTVV.

V gene TRBV11-2 combines with J gene TRBJ1-3, with D possibly TRBD1 on 5 matching bases. CDR1 and CDR2 (germline): SGHAT, FQNNGV. This CDR3 has 14 residues. V dropped 2 bases and J dropped 4 bases, with 9 bases sitting between them. CDR3 bases: TGTGCCAGCAGCTTAACGGGGGTAGGAAACACCATATATTTT. It codes for CASSLTGVGNTIYF.

The chain recombines TRBV27 with TRBJ1-1; D gene uncertain. Germline CDR1 is MNHEY and CDR2 is SMNVEV (reference sequence). Trimming removed 4 bases from V and 0 bases from J, with 12 bases in between. The CDR3 totals 15 residues. This chain's CDR3 is CASSSIVPMNTEAFF. The CDR3, as DNA: TGTGCCAGCAGTTCAATAGTCCCCATGAACACTGAAGCTTTCTTT.

The chain carries TRBV5-1 and TRBJ2-1; no clear D. Germline CDR1 reads SGHRS; CDR2 reads YFSETQ. This CDR3 has 14 amino acids. Trimming stripped 4 bases from V and 6 bases from J, with 14 bases between. The CDR3 is CASSPGPPGNEQFF. Here the CDR3 DNA reads TGCGCCAGCAGCCCCGGGCCCCCAGGCAATGAGCAGTTCTTC.

V usage is TRBV4-1 and J usage is TRBJ1-2; 7 bases match TRBD1. V was pared by 3 bases and J by 8 bases, with 12 bases of the junction left unmatched. The CDR3 extends over 15 amino acids. Germline CDR1 and CDR2: MGHRA and YSYEKL. DNA of the CDR3: TGCGCCAGCAGCCAGCCGACAGGGAGGGTTAAAGGCTACACCTTC. This gives the protein CASSQPTGRVKGYTF.

V usage is TRBV30 and J usage is TRBJ1-2, with a weak D call TRBD1 (6 bases). The CDR3 is 13 amino acids. The V gene lost 3 bases and the J gene lost 5 bases, with 13 bases spanning the gap. From germline, CDR1 is GTSNPN and CDR2 SVGIG (reference sequence). CDR3 in DNA: TGTGCCTGGAGCCGAGACAGGCCTTATGGCTACACCTTC. It codes for CAWSRDRPYGYTF.

The V and J genes are TRBV30 and TRBJ1-4; tentatively, D is TRBD1 (5 bases). The CDR3 extends over 15 amino acids. The V and J ends lost 0 bases and 8 bases respectively, with 16 bases between them. CDR1 and CDR2 (germline): GTSNPN, SVGIG (reference sequence). The CDR3, as DNA: TGTGCCTGGAGTGTCGGGGCGATGGTTGGCGAAAAACTGTTTTTT. Protein sequence: CAWSVGAMVGEKLFF.

V and J are TRBV15 and TRBJ1-1; D is perhaps TRBD1 (6 bases). With 4 bases removed from V and 5 bases from J, the gap between germline ends came to 14 bases. CDR1 and CDR2 (germline): LNHNV, YYDKDF (reference sequence). There are 14 residues in the CDR3. The DNA for the CDR3 is TGTGCCACCAGCACACCCGGGGGCCGAACTGAAGCTTTCTTT. Translating it yields CATSTPGGRTEAFF.

This clone occurred once. The chain couples TRBV29-1 to TRBJ2-7; 9 positions match TRBD2. CDR1 is SQVTM and CDR2 is ANQGSEA in the germline V gene. The CDR3 is 16 amino acids. The junction had 7 bases not matched to a gene; V was cut back by 1 base and J by 0 bases. The CDR3 protein is CSVEGGPSGVSYEQYF. The DNA for the CDR3 is TGCAGCGTTGAAGGGGGACCTAGCGGGGTCTCCTACGAGCAGTACTTC.

The gene calls are TRBV6-5 and TRBJ1-4, with 9 nucleotides matching TRBD1. V shed 0 bases and J 7 bases; nucleotides not matched to a gene: 6. This CDR3 spans 16 amino acids. Germline V gene sequence: CDR1 MNHEY, CDR2 SVGAGI. The CDR3 protein is CASSYSKQGAGEKLFF. The CDR3 coding sequence is TGTGCCAGCAGTTACTCGAAACAGGGGGCGGGTGAAAAACTGTTTTTT.